This TCR beta chain was recovered during a study of sequential checkpoint blockade in melanoma. Treatment specified: randomized to nivolumab then ipilimumab (arm A) or the reverse (arm B). Repertoires were generated with immunoSEQ multiplex PCR, while TCRdb's copy carries only in-frame clones and drops some. The sample carries about 9,100 clones, approximately 72% recorded once. Per the germline V gene, CDR1 is SGHAT and CDR2 is FQNNGV. The junction had 15 bases not matched to a gene; V was cut back by 6 bases and J by 7 bases. The length of the CDR3 is 15 residues. The sample holds a few counts of this clone.

The chain links TRBV11-2 to TRBJ2-7, with 7 bases that match TRBD2. The TCR was taken from a human donor with melanoma. The sample consisted of CD8+ T cells sorted from blood (inferred from file names), taken from a patient given nivolumab and ipilimumab in sequence. The chain's CDR3 is CASSRGEGPLREQYF. The CDR3 DNA follows: TGTGCCAGCAGTCGGGGGGAGGGTCCTCTTCGGGAGCAGTACTTC. Variable domain in full (rest from reference TRBV11-2 and TRBJ2-7): EAGVAQSPRYKIIEKRQSVAFWCNPISGHATLYWYQQILGQGPKLLIQFQNNGVVDDSQLPKDRFSAERLKGVDSTLKIQPAKLEDSAVYLCASSRGEGPLREQYFGPGTRLTVT.